This entry is about one T cell receptor (beta chain). Its antigen is unknown. Germline V lookup: CDR1 KGHSH, CDR2 LQKENI. The CDR3 has 15 amino acids. A multiplex PCR was run with 60 Vbeta primers and 13 Jbeta primers. Method: immunoSEQ multiplex PCR; TCRdb's copy keeps in-frame clones and lacks some. The sample records some 90,000 clones, 65% to 80% being singletons. All the people who gave samples were healthy bone marrow donors. The data were obtained in a study of cytomegalovirus exposure and HLA in healthy donors. Study background: There were 85 million or so unique TCRs (from HLA-typed donors) in an early data release.

Study-level results: The number of N-insertions in an Asian-associated ancestry cluster was reportedly below the 666-donor mean in a later analysis. Relative to equally common others, HLA-associated TCR beta chains showed greater clonal expansion in a later analysis.

Sequenced sample: PBMCs. This chain joins TRBV18 and TRBJ2-5; a possible D gene is TRBD2 (5 bases). TRBJ2-7 explains the end of the DNA better; the J call may be wrong. The clonotype originates from a man aged 40-55 years in good health and CMV-seronegative. CDR3 amino acids: CASSPGGGWVREQYF. CDR3 coding DNA: TGTGCCAGCTCACCGGGTGGAGGTTGGGTCCGCGAGCAGTACTTC.